Detailed here is one T cell receptor beta chain. The source of the sample is a study of blood T cell repertoires in COVID-19. Trimming took 0 bases from V and 6 from J, leaving 15 bases between them. Germline CDR1 and CDR2: LGHNA and YSLEER. The CDR3 runs to 15 residues. Libraries were prepared by immunoSEQ multiplex PCR; TCRdb keeps only in-frame clonotypes and omits some of them. The profile shows more than 250,000 clones, over 75% of them singletons. The sequenced sample consisted of PBMCs or T cells enriched from blood (not recorded which). The V and J genes are TRBV4-3 and TRBJ2-7; weak D call: TRBD2 (6 bases). The clonotype originates from a man aged 25-40 years who had recovered from COVID-19. In nucleotides, the CDR3 is TGCGCCAGCAGCCAAGATCTAGGGAGCGGGTTCGAGCAGTACTTC. Amino acid sequence: CASSQDLGSGFEQYF.